This T cell receptor (beta chain) came from a study of cytomegalovirus exposure and HLA in healthy donors. On the study more broadly: The use of the same platform for the 95 to 150 validation repertoires and the roughly 700 first-cohort repertoires was reported by a later analysis. Study outcomes and limitations: Whilst most TCR sequences proved rare, a subset of public TCRs occurred across many donors. The finding came from a later analysis; first-cohort TCR clusters tended to co-occur in the 130 or so validation repertoires.

The donors were in the approximately 120-subject validation cohort, distinct from the approximately 610-subject first cohort. Some clones are missing from TCRdb's copy, which holds only in-frame ones; the method was immunoSEQ multiplex PCR. This sample has 200,000 or so clones, with roughly 84% found just once. As to this clone: Its antigen is not known.

The V segment lost 2 bases and the J segment 3 bases; nucleotides outside the gene matches: 2. Germline CDR1 MDHEN, CDR2 SYDVKM. The CDR3 contains 15 residues. The rearrangement uses TRBV28 and TRBJ2-1, with 9 bases aligning to TRBD2. The sequenced sample consisted of PBMCs. The TCR originated in a young woman in good health and CMV-seropositive. CDR3 coding DNA: TGTGCCAGCAGTTTAAGACTAGCGGTCTACAATGAGCAGTTCTTC. Protein: CASSLRLAVYNEQFF.